This T cell receptor (beta chain) was retrieved from a study of shared clonotypes between healthy human individuals. Turning to this clone: Its antigen is still unknown.

Germline V gene data show CDR1 as MGHDK and CDR2 as SYGVNS. V was clipped by 2 bases and J by 7 bases; unmatched bases: 7. The CDR3 loop spans 15 amino acids. Findings and limits, study-wide: There were few donors, and this limited the genetic and exposure-history diversity represented.

The donors, healthy adults who were HIV-negative, had experienced no recent acute infections or vaccinations. Profiled with immunoSEQ multiplex PCR; TCRdb holds only in-frame clones, not every one. Of 600,000 to 750,000 clones detected, roughly 78% appear once; the ten largest clones hold around 1.8%. The chain carries TRBV25-1 and TRBJ1-5, with 8 bases fitting TRBD1. This sequence was found in a woman in her 30s in good health. Sequencing used memory CD4+ T cells sorted from blood. The subset is: CD45RA-negative fraction. The DNA for the CDR3 is TGTGCCAGCAGTGAAGCAGGGGGCGCGGGGCAGCCCCAGCATTTT. Translated, it gives CASSEAGGAGQPQHF.